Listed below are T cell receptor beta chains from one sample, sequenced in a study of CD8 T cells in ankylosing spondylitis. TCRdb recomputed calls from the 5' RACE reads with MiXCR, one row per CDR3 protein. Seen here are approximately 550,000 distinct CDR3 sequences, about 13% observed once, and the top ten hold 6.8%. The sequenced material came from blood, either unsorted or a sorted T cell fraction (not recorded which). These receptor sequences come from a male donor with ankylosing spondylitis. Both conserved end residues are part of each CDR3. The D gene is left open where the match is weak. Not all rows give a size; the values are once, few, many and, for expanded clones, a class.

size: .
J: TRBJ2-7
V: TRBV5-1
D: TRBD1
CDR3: CASRGDSGSYEQYF
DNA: TGCGCCAGCAGGGGGGACAGCGGATCCTACGAGCAGTACTTC

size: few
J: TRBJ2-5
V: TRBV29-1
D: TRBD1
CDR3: CSVRDRETQYF
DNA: TGCAGCGTTCGGGACAGAGAGACCCAGTACTTC

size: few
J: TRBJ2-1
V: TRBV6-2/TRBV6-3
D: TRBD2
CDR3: CASSLAGDYGEQFF
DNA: TGTGCCAGCAGTCTAGCGGGAGATTATGGTGAGCAGTTCTTC

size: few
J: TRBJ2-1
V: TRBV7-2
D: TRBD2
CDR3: CASSLRLLAAEQFF
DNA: TGTGCCAGCAGCTTAAGGCTCCTAGCGGCTGAGCAGTTCTTC

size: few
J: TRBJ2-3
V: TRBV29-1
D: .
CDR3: CSVDAGTTTDTQYF
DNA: TGCAGCGTTGACGCGGGAACTACCACAGATACGCAGTATTTT

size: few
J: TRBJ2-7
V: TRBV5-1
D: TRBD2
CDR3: CASSSSGGVDEQYF
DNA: TGCGCCAGCAGCTCGAGCGGGGGGGTTGACGAGCAGTACTTC

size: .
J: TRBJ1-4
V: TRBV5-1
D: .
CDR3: CASSTGRRGEKLFF
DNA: TGCGCCAGCAGCACTGGCCGTCGAGGAGAAAAACTGTTTTTT

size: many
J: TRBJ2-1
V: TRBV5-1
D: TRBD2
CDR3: CASSLEGLGANEQFF
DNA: TGCGCCAGCAGCTTGGAGGGACTAGGTGCCAATGAGCAGTTCTTC

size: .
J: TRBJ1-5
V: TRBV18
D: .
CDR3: CASSPQEIRSNQPQHF
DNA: TGTGCCAGCTCACCTCAGGAGATCCGTAGCAATCAGCCCCAGCATTTT

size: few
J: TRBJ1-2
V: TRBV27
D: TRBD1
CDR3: CASSPTDRGRLYGYTF
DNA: TGTGCCAGCAGTCCGACGGACAGGGGGCGCCTCTATGGCTACACCTTC

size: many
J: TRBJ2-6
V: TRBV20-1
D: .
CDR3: CSASLSGANVLTF
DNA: TGCAGTGCTAGCCTCTCTGGGGCCAACGTCCTGACTTTC

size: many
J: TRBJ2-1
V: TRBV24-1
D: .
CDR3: CATSDSWYEQFF
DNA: TGTGCCACCAGTGATTCCTGGTATGAGCAGTTCTTC

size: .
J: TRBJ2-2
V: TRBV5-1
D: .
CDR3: CASSLDGDLLGELFF
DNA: TGCGCCAGCAGCTTGGATGGGGATCTCCTCGGGGAGCTGTTTTTT

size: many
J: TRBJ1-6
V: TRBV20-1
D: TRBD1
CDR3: CSAPTGGNSPLHF
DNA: TGCAGTGCCCCGACAGGGGGGAATTCACCCCTCCACTTT

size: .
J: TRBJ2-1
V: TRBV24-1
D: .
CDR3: CATRGTDSPARNEQFF
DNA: TGTGCCACCAGGGGCACCGACAGCCCAGCAAGGAATGAGCAGTTCTTC

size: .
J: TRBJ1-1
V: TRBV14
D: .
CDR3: CASSQGFMTFF
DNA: TGTGCCAGCAGCCAGGGCTTTATGACTTTCTTT

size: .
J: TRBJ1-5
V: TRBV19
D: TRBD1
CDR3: CASTKTGGNQPQHF
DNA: TGTGCCAGTACGAAGACAGGGGGCAATCAGCCCCAGCATTTT

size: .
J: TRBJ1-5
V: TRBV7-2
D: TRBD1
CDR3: CASGSTGYGPQHF
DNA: TGTGCCAGCGGATCGACAGGGTATGGGCCCCAGCATTTT

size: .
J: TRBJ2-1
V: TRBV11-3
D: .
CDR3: CASSSQYNEQFF
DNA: TGTGCCAGCAGCTCTCAATACAATGAGCAGTTCTTC

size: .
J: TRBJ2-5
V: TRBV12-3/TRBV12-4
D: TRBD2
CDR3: CASSPGGGKETQYF
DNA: TGTGCCAGCAGCCCCGGGGGGGGGAAAGAGACCCAGTACTTC

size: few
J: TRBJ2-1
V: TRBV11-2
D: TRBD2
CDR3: CASSFPGLAGTTSYNEQFF
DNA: TGTGCCAGCAGCTTTCCGGGACTAGCGGGAACCACCTCCTACAATGAGCAGTTCTTC

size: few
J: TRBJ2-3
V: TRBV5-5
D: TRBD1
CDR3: CASSRAGDRGTDTQYF
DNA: TGTGCCAGCAGCCGGGCAGGGGACAGGGGTACAGATACGCAGTATTTT

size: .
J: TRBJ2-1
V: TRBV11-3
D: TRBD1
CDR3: CASSLGGVGDRVWLAAYNEQFF
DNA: TGTGCCAGCAGCTTAGGCGGCGTCGGGGACAGGGTATGGCTAGCGGCCTACAATGAGCAGTTCTTC

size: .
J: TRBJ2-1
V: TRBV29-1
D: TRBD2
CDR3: CSLKRDGRDEQFF
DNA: TGCAGCTTAAAGCGGGACGGTAGAGATGAGCAGTTCTTC

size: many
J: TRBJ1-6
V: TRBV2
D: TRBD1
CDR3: CASSEATGQANSPLHF
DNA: TGTGCCAGCAGTGAAGCGACTGGACAGGCGAATTCACCCCTCCACTTT

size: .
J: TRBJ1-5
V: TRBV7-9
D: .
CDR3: CASSLVGLQPQHF
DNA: TGTGCCAGCAGCTTAGTTGGGCTTCAGCCCCAGCATTTT

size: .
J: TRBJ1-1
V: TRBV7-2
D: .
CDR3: CASSSAGERGRGEAFF
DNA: TGTGCCAGCAGCTCCGCGGGGGAACGGGGGCGTGGGGAAGCTTTCTTT

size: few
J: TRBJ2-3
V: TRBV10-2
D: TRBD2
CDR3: CATRLAGEGDTQYF
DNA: TGCGCCACCAGACTAGCGGGAGAGGGGGATACGCAGTATTTT

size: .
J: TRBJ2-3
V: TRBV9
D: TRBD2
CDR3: CASSVVGSGRVDTQYF
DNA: TGTGCCAGCAGCGTAGTTGGTAGCGGGAGAGTAGATACGCAGTATTTT

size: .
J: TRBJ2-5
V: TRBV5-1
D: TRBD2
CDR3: CASSYEVSGSGETQYF
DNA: TGCGCCAGCAGCTATGAGGTTAGCGGGAGTGGAGAGACCCAGTACTTC

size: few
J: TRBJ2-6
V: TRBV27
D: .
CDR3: CASSMLSGANVLTF
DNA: TGTGCCAGCAGTATGCTCTCTGGGGCCAACGTCCTGACTTTC

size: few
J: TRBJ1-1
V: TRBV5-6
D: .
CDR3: CASSSEGRNTEAFF
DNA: TGTGCCAGCAGCTCCGAGGGGAGGAACACTGAAGCTTTCTTT

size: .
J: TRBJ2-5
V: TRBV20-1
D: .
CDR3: CSARDQSGGETQYF
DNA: TGCAGTGCTAGAGATCAATCCGGGGGAGAGACCCAGTACTTC

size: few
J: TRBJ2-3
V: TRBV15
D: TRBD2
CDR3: CATSSLAGGGSTDTQYF
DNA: TGTGCCACCAGCAGCCTAGCGGGTGGAGGGAGCACAGATACGCAGTATTTT

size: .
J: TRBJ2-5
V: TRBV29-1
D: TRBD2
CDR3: CSVEVAGGETQYF
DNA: TGCAGCGTTGAAGTGGCGGGAGGCGAGACCCAGTACTTC

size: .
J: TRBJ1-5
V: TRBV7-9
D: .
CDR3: CASSPAGNREQPQHF
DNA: TGTGCCAGCAGCCCAGCAGGAAATCGGGAACAGCCCCAGCATTTT

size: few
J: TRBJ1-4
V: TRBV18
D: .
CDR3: CASSRSGANDEKLFF
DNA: TGTGCCAGCTCAAGGTCCGGGGCGAACGATGAAAAACTGTTTTTT

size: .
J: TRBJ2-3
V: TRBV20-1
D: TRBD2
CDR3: CSARTSGRDTQYF
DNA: TGCAGTGCTAGGACTAGCGGAAGAGATACGCAGTATTTT

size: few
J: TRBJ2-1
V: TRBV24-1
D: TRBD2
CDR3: CATSDMTSGRYGEQFF
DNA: TGTGCCACCAGTGATATGACTAGCGGGAGATACGGTGAGCAGTTCTTC

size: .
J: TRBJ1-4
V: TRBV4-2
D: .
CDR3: CASSQDVGSEEKLFF
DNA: TGTGCCAGCAGCCAAGATGTGGGAAGTGAAGAAAAACTGTTTTTT

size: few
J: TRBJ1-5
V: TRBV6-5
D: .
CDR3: CASSYSGQSNQPQHF
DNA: TGTGCCAGCAGTTACTCGGGGCAGAGCAATCAGCCCCAGCATTTT

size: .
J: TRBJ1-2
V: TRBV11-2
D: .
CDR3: CASSSPGGNYGYTF
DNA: TGTGCCAGCAGCTCCCCCGGGGGGAACTATGGCTACACCTTC

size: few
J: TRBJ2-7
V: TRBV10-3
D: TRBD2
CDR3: CATPRGGVDEQYF
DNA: TGTGCCACCCCCCGGGGGGGGGTGGACGAGCAGTACTTC

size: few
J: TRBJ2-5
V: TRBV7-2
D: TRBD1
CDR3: CASSWGQSYQETQYF
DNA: TGTGCCAGCAGTTGGGGACAGTCGTACCAAGAGACCCAGTACTTC

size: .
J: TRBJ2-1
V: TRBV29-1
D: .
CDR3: CSVEPPGQFYNEQFF
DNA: TGCAGCGTTGAACCCCCCGGACAGTTCTACAATGAGCAGTTCTTC

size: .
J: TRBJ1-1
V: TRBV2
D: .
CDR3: CASSVQALNTEAFF
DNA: TGTGCCAGCAGTGTGCAGGCCTTGAACACTGAAGCTTTCTTT

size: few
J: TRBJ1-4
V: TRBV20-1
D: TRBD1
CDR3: CSAPLVGGTNEKLFF
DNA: TGCAGTGCCCCCTTGGTAGGGGGCACTAATGAAAAACTGTTTTTT

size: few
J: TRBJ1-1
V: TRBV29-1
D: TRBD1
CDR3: CSGGDRGYTEAFF
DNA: TGCAGCGGGGGGGACAGGGGGTACACTGAAGCTTTCTTT

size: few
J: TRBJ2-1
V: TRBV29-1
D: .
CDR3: CSVDSLVLREQFF
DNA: TGCAGCGTCGATTCACTAGTTCTAAGGGAGCAGTTCTTC

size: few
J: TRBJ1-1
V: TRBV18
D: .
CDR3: CASSPPSDRSNTEAFF
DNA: TGTGCCAGCTCACCACCCAGCGACAGATCAAACACTGAAGCTTTCTTT